These T cell receptor beta chains were read from a single sample in a study of identical twins. TCRdb called the 5' RACE reads again in MiXCR, with one record for every CDR3 protein. The sample holds fewer than 250,000 distinct CDR3 sequences, approximately 8% seen once. This sample also belongs to another study, concerning yellow fever vaccine responses in identical twins.

Sequenced material: CD8+ T cells sorted from blood. These receptors were taken from a woman aged 18-29 years in good health. The CDR3 runs from the conserved cysteine through the conserved F or W. D genes are given only for firm matches. The size of a clone is reported for some rows only, either as once, few or many, or as a class for expanded clones.

j_call v_call clone_size d_call cdr3_nt cdr3_aa
TRBJ1-1 TRBV20-1 few TRBD1 TGCAGTGCAGAACAGGGGACCTTCTACACTGAAGCTTTCTTT CSAEQGTFYTEAFF
TRBJ2-1 TRBV2 few . TGTGCCAGCAGTGAAAGGGCAGAAACCGGGACCGAGTCCCCCAATGAGCAGTTCTTC CASSERAETGTESPNEQFF
TRBJ2-1 TRBV27 . . TGTGCCAGCAGTTTATCGGTGGTATACAATGAGCAGTTCTTC CASSLSVVYNEQFF
TRBJ2-7 TRBV5-5 . TRBD2 TGTGCCAGCAGCTTGTATCTAGCGGGAGACGAGCAGTACTTC CASSLYLAGDEQYF
TRBJ1-2 TRBV4-1 few TRBD1 TGCGCCAGCAGCCAAGATTTCGGGACAGGCTACTATGGCTACACCTTC CASSQDFGTGYYGYTF
TRBJ2-3 TRBV4-1 . . TGCGCCAGCAGCTCGTTGAGGGCGAGCACAGATACGCAGTATTTT CASSSLRASTDTQYF
TRBJ2-1 TRBV27 few TRBD1 TGTGCCAGCAGTACCCGAGGACAGGGGGGGAGGGAGCAGTTCTTC CASSTRGQGGREQFF
TRBJ2-3 TRBV7-6 . TRBD2 TGTGCCAGCAGCTTACCGGGGGGGCTTCTCTCCACAGATACGCAGTATTTT CASSLPGGLLSTDTQYF
TRBJ2-3 TRBV28 few . TGTGCCAGCAGTTTAGCGGTGGCAGATACGCAGTATTTT CASSLAVADTQYF
TRBJ1-6 TRBV3-1 many . TGTGCCAGCAGCCCCTTAATTGAGAGCTCCTATAATTCACCCCTCCACTTT CASSPLIESSYNSPLHF
TRBJ2-7 TRBV5-1 . . TGCGCCAGCAGCTTGGCCGCGAGCAGGGCCCACTACTTGCAGTACTTC CASSLAASRAHYLQYF
TRBJ2-1 TRBV7-9 few TRBD2 TGTGCCAGCAGCTTAGCGAACGGGGGACTAGCGAGGGAGCACACGTTCTTC CASSLANGGLAREHTFF
TRBJ1-1 TRBV27 . . TGTGCCAGCAGTTCGACTACGGGACTCCCGAACACTGAAGCTTTCTTT CASSSTTGLPNTEAFF
TRBJ2-5 TRBV4-1 . . TGCGCCAGCAGCTTCAGGACCCAAGAGACCCAGTACTTC CASSFRTQETQYF
TRBJ2-5 TRBV7-9 few . TGTGCCAGCAGCTTGTTACAGGGACCCCAAGAGACCCAGTACTTC CASSLLQGPQETQYF
TRBJ2-1 TRBV6-1 many . TGTGCCAGCAGTCCCTTTGGGGGGGCGGACAATGAGCAGTTCTTC CASSPFGGADNEQFF
TRBJ2-2 TRBV10-2 few . TGCGCCAGCAGTGAAGGGGCCGGGGAGCTGTTTTTT CASSEGAGELFF
TRBJ2-1 TRBV6-4 many TRBD2 TGTGCCAGCAGCCAAGGACAGGGGGCGATGGGACTAGCGGGATTGGATGAGCAGTTCTTC CASSQGQGAMGLAGLDEQFF
TRBJ2-2 TRBV11-2 . . TGTGCCACCCCATTCGGGGAGCTGGACACCGGGGAGCTGTTTTTT CATPFGELDTGELFF
TRBJ2-1 TRBV12-3/TRBV12-4 many . TGTGCCAGCAGCCCGGACTACCTCGACAATGAGCAGTTCTTC CASSPDYLDNEQFF
TRBJ2-4 TRBV7-8 many . TGTGCCAGCAGTTACAGGGCGACAGCCAAAAACATTCAGTACTTC CASSYRATAKNIQYF
TRBJ2-3 TRBV12-3/TRBV12-4 many . TGTGCCAGCAGTTTAGGGGGCCTCACAGATACGCAGTATTTT CASSLGGLTDTQYF
TRBJ2-3 TRBV5-1 few . TGCGCCAGCATTGAGGGTCGCAGCACAGATACGCAGTATTTT CASIEGRSTDTQYF
TRBJ2-1 TRBV15 . . TGTGCCACCAGCAGAGAAGGGGGGTACAATGAGCAGTTCTTC CATSREGGYNEQFF
TRBJ2-5 TRBV12-3/TRBV12-4 many . TGTGCCAGCAGTTTAACGGAGACCCAGTACTTC CASSLTETQYF
TRBJ1-1 TRBV20-1 few . TGCAGGGGTGAGGCTGGGGATAGGAACACTGAAGCTTTCTTT CRGEAGDRNTEAFF
TRBJ2-2 TRBV5-1 . TRBD1 TGCGCCAGCAGCTTGGCCCGACAGGGGGTTAACACCGGGGAGCTGTTTTTT CASSLARQGVNTGELFF
TRBJ2-1 TRBV4-2 few . TGTGCCAGCATGGGGGGGGGCGGGTCCCCCAATGAGCAGTTCTTC CASMGGGGSPNEQFF
TRBJ1-4 TRBV28 many TRBD1 TGTGCCAGCAGTCACGTTGGGACAGCAACTAATGAAAAACTGTTTTTT CASSHVGTATNEKLFF
TRBJ2-2 TRBV7-3 . . TGTGCCAGCAGCTACTCTAGCGTATACACCGGGGAGCTGTTTTTT CASSYSSVYTGELFF
TRBJ2-3 TRBV4-1 many . TGCGCCAGCAGCCAAGCTTTGGGGGATACGCAGTATTTT CASSQALGDTQYF
TRBJ2-2 TRBV6-2/TRBV6-3 few TRBD1 TGTGCCAGCAGTTACCTTGAGGGGGCTGAGGAGCTGTTTTTT CASSYLEGAEELFF
TRBJ2-3 TRBV9 many TRBD2 TGTGCCAGCAGCGTAGCTAGGTTGGGGAGACTAGCGGGAGAAACCGACACAGATACGCAGTATTTT CASSVARLGRLAGETDTDTQYF
TRBJ1-4 TRBV11-2 many . TGTGCCAGCAGCGTAGGAGATGGACGGTTCTATGCAACTAATGAAAAACTGTTTTTT CASSVGDGRFYATNEKLFF
TRBJ2-5 TRBV12-3/TRBV12-4 many . TGTGCCAGCAGTCCCCGCGATGTCCAAGAGACCCAGTACTTC CASSPRDVQETQYF
TRBJ2-3 TRBV28 . TRBD1 TGTGCCAGCAGTGTCGGACAGGTTACAGATACGCAGTATTTT CASSVGQVTDTQYF
TRBJ2-3 TRBV6-1 once . TGTGCCAGCAGTGAAGTGGGGGCCACAGATACGCAGTATTTT CASSEVGATDTQYF
TRBJ2-2 TRBV7-9 . TRBD2 TGTGCCAGCAGCGAGACCACTAGCGGGGCGAACACCGGGGAGCTGTTTTTT CASSETTSGANTGELFF
TRBJ1-5 TRBV7-8 few . TGTGCCAGCAGCTTCGGAGAAGATTCCTCAGGCGAACCCCAGCATTTT CASSFGEDSSGEPQHF
TRBJ1-4 TRBV4-1 few . TGCGCCAGCAGCCCCACTCATATAGTCAATGAAAAACTGTTTTTT CASSPTHIVNEKLFF
TRBJ2-7 TRBV29-1 many . TGCAGCGTTGAAGATATGGATACCTACGAGCAGTACTTC CSVEDMDTYEQYF
TRBJ2-1 TRBV7-9 many TRBD2 TGTGCCAGCAGCCCCCCCCTGGCGGGGGAATCTTACAATGAGCAGTTCTTC CASSPPLAGESYNEQFF
TRBJ1-4 TRBV4-1 . . TGCGCCAGCAGCCAAGAACCGGATGAAGAAAAACTGTTTTTT CASSQEPDEEKLFF
TRBJ2-2 TRBV7-6 few TRBD2 TGTGCCAGCAGCTTACCGAAAGGACTAGCGGGGGGCCCGAACACCGGGGAGCTGTTTTTT CASSLPKGLAGGPNTGELFF
TRBJ1-5 TRBV20-1 few . TGCAGTGCTAGAGATTTGCAGGATAGCAATCAGCCCCAGCATTTT CSARDLQDSNQPQHF
TRBJ2-5 TRBV13 many . TGTGCCAGCAGTGAACGACCACAAGAGACCCAGTACTTC CASSERPQETQYF
TRBJ2-7 TRBV12-5 many . TGTGCTAGTGGCGGGGGCTACGAGCAGTACTTC CASGGGYEQYF
TRBJ2-7 TRBV4-1 many TRBD2 TGCGCCAGCAGCCAAGATCCTCTGTCGACTAGCGGGAGGGGCTACGAGCAGTACTTC CASSQDPLSTSGRGYEQYF
TRBJ1-4 TRBV19 few . TGTGCCAGTAGTAGTGGACCCCGAGAAAATGAAAAACTGTTTTTT CASSSGPRENEKLFF
TRBJ2-1 TRBV29-1 many TRBD2 TGCAGCGTTGAAGGCGTCCAAATAAGGGCTAGCGGGAGCTCCTACAATGAGCAGTTCTTC CSVEGVQIRASGSSYNEQFF
TRBJ2-7 TRBV29-1 many . TGCAGCGTTGTCGAAGGCGGCTACGAGCAGTACTTC CSVVEGGYEQYF
TRBJ1-1 TRBV2 . . TGTGCCAGCAGTGATCCGAACACTGAAGCTTTCTTT CASSDPNTEAFF
TRBJ2-1 TRBV5-1 few . TGCGCCAGCATGCGGTCAGGGAGTGGGTACAATGAGCAGTTCTTC CASMRSGSGYNEQFF
TRBJ2-1 TRBV6-1 . . TGTGCCAGCAGCAAAGGGGCTATAGACGGATACAATGAGCAGTTCTTC CASSKGAIDGYNEQFF
TRBJ2-7 TRBV7-9 . TRBD1 TGTGCCAGCAGCCCCCCGACAGGGGGCTTCAACGAGCAGTACTTC CASSPPTGGFNEQYF
TRBJ2-1 TRBV20-1 . TRBD2 TGCAGTGCTAGACTAGCGGAATCCTACAATGAGCAGTTCTTC CSARLAESYNEQFF
TRBJ2-7 TRBV12-3/TRBV12-4 many . TGTGCCAGCAGTTTATATGGCTCCTACGAGCAGTACTTC CASSLYGSYEQYF
TRBJ2-7 TRBV14 . . TGTGCCAGCAGCCAAGGGGCCAGGGGAGTTTCCTACGAGCAGTACTTC CASSQGARGVSYEQYF